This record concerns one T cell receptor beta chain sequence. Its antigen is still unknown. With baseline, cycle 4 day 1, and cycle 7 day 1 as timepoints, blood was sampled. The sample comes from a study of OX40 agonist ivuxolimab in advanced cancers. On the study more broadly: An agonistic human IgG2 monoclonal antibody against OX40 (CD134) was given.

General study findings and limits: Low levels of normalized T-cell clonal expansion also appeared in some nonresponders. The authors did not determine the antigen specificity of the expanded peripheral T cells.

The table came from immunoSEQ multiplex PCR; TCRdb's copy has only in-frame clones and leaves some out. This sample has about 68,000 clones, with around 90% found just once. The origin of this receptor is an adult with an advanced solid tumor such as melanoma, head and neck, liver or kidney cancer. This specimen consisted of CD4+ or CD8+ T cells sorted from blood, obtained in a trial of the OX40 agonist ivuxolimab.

CDR3 protein: CASSIRVNYGYTF. Here the CDR3 DNA reads TGTGCCAGTAGTATTAGGGTTAACTATGGCTACACCTTC. The J gene is TRBJ1-2, the V gene TRBV19; D is ambiguous. Germline V gives CDR1 LNHDA, CDR2 SQIVND (reference sequence). V lost 3 bases to trimming and J lost 1 base, with 6 bases between them. The CDR3 consists of 13 residues.